This TCR beta chain derives from a study of shared clonotypes between healthy human individuals. Produced via immunoSEQ multiplex PCR; TCRdb's table is partial and in-frame only. This sample has around 650,000 clones, with about 96% found just once. CDR1 and CDR2 (germline): LNHDA, SQIVND (reference sequence). Trimming left V 2 bases short and J 1 base short, with 12 bases between. CDR3 length: 16 amino acids. CD8 cells classed as naive were CD45RO-negative and positively selected for CCR7, excluding terminally differentiated effector memory CD45RA+ cells. The receptor was derived from a woman in her thirties in good health. The sample taken for sequencing was naive CD8+ T cells sorted from blood. The J gene is TRBJ1-5, the V gene TRBV19, with a possible D match to TRBD1 (5 bases). Written as DNA, the CDR3 is TGTGCCAGTAGTATACCGAACCGGGACAGCAATCAGCCCCAGCATTTT. Encoded protein: CASSIPNRDSNQPQHF.